This is a list of T cell receptor beta chains from one sample in a study of Graves' ophthalmopathy and Graves' hyperthyroidism. Each CDR3 protein gets one entry after TCRdb re-called the multiplex PCR reads with MiXCR. The table records 300,000 to 500,000 distinct CDR3 sequences, 15% to 19% of them present only once. The material sequenced was peripheral blood. Receptors originate from a young woman with stable Graves' hyperthyroidism. Both conserved end residues are trimmed from each CDR3. Fields, in order: V gene, CDR3 protein.

>TRBV9
ASSVSGGVIRETQY
>TRBV12-3/TRBV12-4
ASSFRGHPTETQY
>TRBV28
ASTLTGLNSPLH
>TRBV7-2
ASSSRWGYEQY
>TRBV24-1
ATSDFRLADTGELF
>TRBV12-3/TRBV12-4
ASSPRRAYEQY
>TRBV10-3
AISRTTSGGPEETQY
>TRBV5-1
ASSHGQAPSNYGYT
>TRBV6-2/TRBV6-3
ASSYGRLAGVETQY
>TRBV7-2
ASSLALRTEEGTQY
>TRBV10-1
ASSRDRGGTEAF
>TRBV11-2
ASSLSRVTEAF
>TRBV28
ASSGGLYEQY
>TRBV6-5
ASSSIAGGGYT
>TRBV18
ASSPLGGGPNTEAF
>TRBV27
ASSLSQGAQAYGYT
>TRBV5-1
ASSLTGVGEAF
>TRBV11-3
ASSPGTIQETQY
>TRBV19
ASSISSHYT
>TRBV12-3/TRBV12-4
ASNLLRVPSTGELF
>TRBV19
ASSISEGINQPQH
>TRBV6-2/TRBV6-3
ASSYFSLQETQY
>TRBV6-2/TRBV6-3
ASRERLGGQKY
>TRBV7-9
ASSSPSDGYEQY
>TRBV6-2/TRBV6-3
ASSSWTQY
>TRBV7-9
ASTPRTGYYEQY
>TRBV12-3/TRBV12-4
ASSLSGRSYEQY
>TRBV7-2
ASSTGRGLF
>TRBV6-2/TRBV6-3
ASSSATGGGQPQH
>TRBV19
ASSKGPDRGHRAAYEQY
>TRBV16
ASSGTRGSKAF
>TRBV27
ASRPLLSSYNSPLH
>TRBV29-1
SVVADVRGYT
>TRBV6-1
ASRPAQQETQY
>TRBV11-3
ASSFPGGLETQY
>TRBV7-9
ASSPGHAINQPQH
>TRBV12-3/TRBV12-4
ASGLWGGRENIQY
>TRBV19
ASSYDRVPYEQY
>TRBV11-2
ASSLLPGAVISGNTIY
>TRBV7-9
ASSFGTGHQPQH
>TRBV7-9
ASSPHMGMNTEAF
>TRBV3-1
ASSRPGQIIYEQY
>TRBV19
ASSKGGQGASYEQY
>TRBV9
ASSVGHGDLMNTEAF
>TRBV12-3/TRBV12-4
ASSWGTGDHQPQH
>TRBV24-1
ATSDKQGYGYT
>TRBV19
ASRSAGATGELF
>TRBV19
ASSIGITGELF
>TRBV28
ASSPNRGRGQETQY